This T cell receptor (beta chain) was captured in a study of shared clonotypes between healthy human individuals. CD8 cells regarded as naive lacked CD45RO, were positively chosen for CCR7, and omitted terminally differentiated effector memory CD45RA+ cells. CDR3 length equals 11 residues. V was pared by 0 bases and J by 7 bases, with 6 bases between. Per germline, CDR1 GTSNPN and CDR2 SVGIG (reference sequence). Clones were read by immunoSEQ multiplex PCR, and TCRdb kept only the in-frame ones, dropping some. The sample consists of about 2.1 million clones, approximately 94% of them appearing once. V and J are TRBV30 and TRBJ1-2; D gene ambiguous. Specimen: naive CD8+ T cells from PBMCs. This TCR was recovered from a young man in good health. Some clones in this sample may be carry-over from other donors' samples. CDR3 DNA sequence: TGTGCCTGGAGTGTCAGGACTGGCTACACCTTC. Translation: CAWSVRTGYTF.